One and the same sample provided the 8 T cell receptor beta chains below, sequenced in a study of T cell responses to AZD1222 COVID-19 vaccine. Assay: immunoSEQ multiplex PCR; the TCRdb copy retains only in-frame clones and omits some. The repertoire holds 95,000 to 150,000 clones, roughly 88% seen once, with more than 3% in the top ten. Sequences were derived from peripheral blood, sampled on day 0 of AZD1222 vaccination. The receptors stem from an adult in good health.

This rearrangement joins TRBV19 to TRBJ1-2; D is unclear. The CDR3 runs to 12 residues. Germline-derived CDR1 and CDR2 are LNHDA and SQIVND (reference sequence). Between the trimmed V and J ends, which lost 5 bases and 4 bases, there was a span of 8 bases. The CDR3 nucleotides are TGTGCCAGTAGTCCTGCGAGCTATGGCTACACCTTC. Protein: CASSPASYGYTF. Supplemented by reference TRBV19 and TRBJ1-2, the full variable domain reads DGGITQSPKYLFRKEGQNVTLSCEQNLNHDAMYWYRQDPGQGLRLIYYSQIVNDFQKGDIAEGYSVSREKKESFPLTVTSAQKNPTAFYLCASSPASYGYTFGSGTRLTVV.

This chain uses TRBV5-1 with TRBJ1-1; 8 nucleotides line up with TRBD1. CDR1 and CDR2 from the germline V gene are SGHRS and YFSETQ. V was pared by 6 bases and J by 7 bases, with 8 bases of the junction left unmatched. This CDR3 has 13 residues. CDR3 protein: CASTPGGAGEAFF. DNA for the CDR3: TGCGCCAGCACTCCAGGGGGCGCAGGTGAAGCTTTCTTT. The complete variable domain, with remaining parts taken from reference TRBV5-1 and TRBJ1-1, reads KAGVTQTPRYLIKTRGQQVTLSCSPISGHRSVSWYQQTPGQGLQFLFEYFSETQRNKGNFPGRFSGRQFSNSRSEMNVSTLELGDSALYLCASTPGGAGEAFFGQGTRLTVV.

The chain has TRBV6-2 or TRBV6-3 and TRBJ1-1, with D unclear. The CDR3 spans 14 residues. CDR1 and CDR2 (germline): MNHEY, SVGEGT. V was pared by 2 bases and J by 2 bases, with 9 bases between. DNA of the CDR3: TGTGCCAGCAGTTACAGACAAGTTAACACTGAAGCTTTCTTT. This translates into CASSYRQVNTEAFF.

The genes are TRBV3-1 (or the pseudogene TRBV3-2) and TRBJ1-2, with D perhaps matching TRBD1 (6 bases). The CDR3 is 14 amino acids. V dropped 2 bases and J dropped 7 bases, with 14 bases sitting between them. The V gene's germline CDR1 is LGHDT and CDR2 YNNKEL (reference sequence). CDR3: CASSQQGSTVGYTF. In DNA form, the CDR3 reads TGTGCCAGCAGCCAACAGGGGTCGACAGTTGGCTACACCTTC.

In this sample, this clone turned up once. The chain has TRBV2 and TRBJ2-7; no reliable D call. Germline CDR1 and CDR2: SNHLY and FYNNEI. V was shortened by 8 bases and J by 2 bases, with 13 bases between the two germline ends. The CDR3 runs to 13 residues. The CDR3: CASLRLSPYEQYF. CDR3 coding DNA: TGTGCCAGCCTAAGGCTATCTCCCTACGAGCAGTACTTC.

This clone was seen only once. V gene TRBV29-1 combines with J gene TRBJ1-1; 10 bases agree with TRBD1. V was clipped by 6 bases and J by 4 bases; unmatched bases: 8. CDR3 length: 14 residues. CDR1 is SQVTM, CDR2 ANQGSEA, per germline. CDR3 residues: CSVLRDRGGTEAFF. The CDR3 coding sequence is TGCAGCGTACTCCGGGACAGGGGTGGCACTGAAGCTTTCTTT.

In DNA, the CDR3 is TGTGCCAGCAGTGAATTCACAGAAGGCTATGGCTACACCTTC. Its protein is CASSEFTEGYGYTF. The chain combines TRBV2 with TRBJ1-2, with D uncertain. V gave up 2 bases and J gave up 4 bases, with 11 bases separating them. The CDR3 runs to 14 residues. The V gene's germline CDR1 is SNHLY and CDR2 FYNNEI.

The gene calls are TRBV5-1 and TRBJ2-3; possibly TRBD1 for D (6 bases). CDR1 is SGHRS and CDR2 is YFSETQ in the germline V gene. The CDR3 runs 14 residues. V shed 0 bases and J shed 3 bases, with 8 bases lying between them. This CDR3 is CASSLAGQTDTQYF. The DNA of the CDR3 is TGCGCCAGCAGCTTGGCCGGACAGACAGATACGCAGTATTTT.